The clone carrying this T cell receptor (beta chain) was observed a single time. Per the germline V gene, CDR1 is SGHDN and CDR2 is FVKESK. The CDR3 length is 17 residues. V was pared by 4 bases and J by 4 bases, with 8 bases of the junction left unmatched. In the authors' methods: Cell counts per sample came from amplifying reference gene primers. Clones were read by immunoSEQ multiplex PCR, and TCRdb kept only the in-frame ones, dropping some. That table supplies the V and J calls and clone size; D and trimming were determined from the DNA. The sample shows some 52,000 clones, about 90% of them seen only once. The sample originates from a study of blood T cell repertoires in COVID-19. Study details: Material from acute and convalescent COVID-19 was sourced from the United States, Italy and Spain. Sources were T cells, B-cell-depleted T cells, or PBMCs; the material itself was cDNA or gDNA.

This TCR was sampled from a human donor with active COVID-19. The donor label of this sample is uncertain. V and J are TRBV14 and TRBJ2-2, with 11 positions matching TRBD1. Sequenced input: peripheral blood. Here the CDR3 reads CASSLRTGGAFTGELFF. CDR3 nucleotides: TGTGCCAGCAGCCTCAGGACAGGGGGCGCGTTCACCGGGGAGCTGTTTTTT.